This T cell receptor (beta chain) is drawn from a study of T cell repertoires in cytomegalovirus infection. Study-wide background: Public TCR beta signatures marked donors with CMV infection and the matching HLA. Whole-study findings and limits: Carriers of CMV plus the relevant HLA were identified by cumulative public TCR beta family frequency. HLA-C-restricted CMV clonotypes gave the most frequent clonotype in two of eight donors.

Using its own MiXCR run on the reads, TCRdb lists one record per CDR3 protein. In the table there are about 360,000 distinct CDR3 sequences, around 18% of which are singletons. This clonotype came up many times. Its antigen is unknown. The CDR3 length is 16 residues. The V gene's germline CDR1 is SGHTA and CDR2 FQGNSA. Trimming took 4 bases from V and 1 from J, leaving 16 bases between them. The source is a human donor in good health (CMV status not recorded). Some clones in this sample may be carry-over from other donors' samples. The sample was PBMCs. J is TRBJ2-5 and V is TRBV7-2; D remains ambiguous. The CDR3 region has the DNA TGTGCCAGCAGCTCAAAACACCGAGTCACCCAAGAGACCCAGTACTTC. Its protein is CASSSKHRVTQETQYF. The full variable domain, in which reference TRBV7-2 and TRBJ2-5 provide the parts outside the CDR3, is GAGVSQSPSNKVTEKGKDVELRCDPISGHTALYWYRQSLGQGLEFLIYFQGNSAPDKSGLPSDRFSAERTGGSVSTLTIQRTQQEDSAVYLCASSSKHRVTQETQYFGPGTRLLVL.